The 11 T cell receptor beta chains below come from one sample, sequenced in a study of cytomegalovirus exposure and HLA in healthy donors. PCR used 60 Vbeta primers and 13 Jbeta primers. Assay: immunoSEQ multiplex PCR; the TCRdb copy retains only in-frame clones and omits some. The data contain some 60,000 clones, over 75% of them seen just once; the ten biggest clones take up roughly a tenth. Sequencing used PBMCs. These receptors were collected from a female donor in good health and CMV-seronegative.

Note on this clone: Relative to the germline gene, one junction end is altered; a read error may explain this. The chain recombines TRBV18 with TRBJ2-1; D possibly corresponds to TRBD1 (5 bases). CDR1 is KGHSH, CDR2 LQKENI, per germline. This CDR3 spans 14 amino acids. For the CDR3, the DNA is TGTGCCAGCTCACCAGAGACAGTCTACAGTGAGCAGTTCTTC. This sequence encodes CASSPETVYSEQFF. Supplemented by reference TRBV18 and TRBJ2-1, the full variable domain reads NAGVMQNPRHLVRRRGQEARLRCSPMKGHSHVYWYRQLPEEGLKFMVYLQKENIIDESGMPKERFSAEFPKEGPSILRIQQVVRGDSAAYFCASSPETVYSEQFFGPGTRLTVL.

The J gene is TRBJ1-2, the V gene TRBV7-9, with a possible D match to TRBD1 (5 bases). CDR1 and CDR2 from the germline V gene are SEHNR and FQNEAQ (reference sequence). The CDR3 is made up of 12 amino acids. V lost 2 bases and J 8 bases, leaving 9 bases between the germline ends. This chain's CDR3 is CASSLKQDGYTF. In DNA, the CDR3 is TGTGCCAGCAGCTTAAAACAGGACGGCTACACCTTC.

The chain joins TRBV9 to TRBJ1-2; D not resolved. CDR1 is SGDLS, CDR2 YYNGEE, per germline. V was pared by 0 bases and J by 3 bases, with 15 bases between. This CDR3 region has 16 residues. For the CDR3, the DNA is TGTGCCAGCAGCGTAGGTGATCGAGGATACGACTATGGCTACACCTTC. Translating gives CASSVGDRGYDYGYTF.

This chain connects TRBV7-3 to TRBJ2-2; TRBD1 matches 9 bases. CDR1 and CDR2 (germline): SGHTA, FQGTGA. The CDR3 totals 16 residues. V was pared by 5 bases and J by 6 bases, with 10 bases of the junction left unmatched. The CDR3 DNA reads as TGTGCCAGCAGCCAAGGAGACAGGGGGGGACCCGGGGAGCTGTTTTTT. Its protein product is CASSQGDRGGPGELFF.

J is TRBJ2-7 and V is TRBV6-5; 7 bases are a match to TRBD2. The V gene end was trimmed by 8 bases and the J gene end by 7 bases; junction bases not matched to a gene: 17. CDR1 and CDR2 from the germline V gene are MNHEY and SVGAGI. This CDR3 spans 15 amino acids. CDR3 nucleotide sequence: TGTGCCAGCGCAGGGACTAAAGGCCCATTGGGAGAGCAGTACTTC. Its protein is CASAGTKGPLGEQYF.

V usage is TRBV7-9 and J usage is TRBJ2-7, with 9 positions matching TRBD1. The V gene's germline CDR1 is SEHNR and CDR2 FQNEAQ (reference sequence). The trim removed 10 bases at V and 2 bases at J, leaving 3 bases unmatched. This CDR3 contains 12 residues. CDR3 DNA: TGTGCCACTGGGGACAGGGCCTACGAGCAGTACTTC. Translation: CATGDRAYEQYF.

The rearrangement uses TRBV2 and TRBJ2-5; TRBD2 agrees at 9 bases. The CDR3 spans 13 residues. With V trimmed by 4 bases and J by 4 bases, 1 base remained unmatched. Germline CDR1 and CDR2: SNHLY and FYNNEI. The CDR3 DNA reads TGTGCCAGCAGTGCTAGCGGGGCAGAGACCCAGTACTTC. Its protein is CASSASGAETQYF.

The chain couples TRBV7-9 to TRBJ2-1; tentatively, D is TRBD1 (6 bases). Germline V gene lookup returns CDR1 SEHNR and CDR2 FQNEAQ (reference sequence). The CDR3 is made up of 13 amino acids. The CDR3 spells CSALGGIYNEQFF. The CDR3, as DNA: TGTTCCGCCTTAGGGGGAATCTACAATGAGCAGTTCTTC.

The V call is TRBV30, the J call TRBJ1-2; D possibly corresponds to TRBD1 (6 bases). Germline lookup yields CDR1 GTSNPN and CDR2 SVGIG (reference sequence). Trimming pared 4 bases from V and 4 bases from J, leaving 10 bases between. This CDR3 region has 12 residues. The CDR3 DNA sequence: TGTGCCTGGACAGGGGATGGCTATGGCTACACCTTC. The encoded protein is CAWTGDGYGYTF.

In nucleotides, the CDR3 is TGCACCAGCAGCCAAGAGGGGTCGGGACTAGCGGGGAGGTACGAGCAGTACTTC. It encodes CTSSQEGSGLAGRYEQYF. The rearrangement joins TRBV1 to TRBJ2-7; the table's TRBD2 call for D was not verified on the DNA. TRBV1 is shown as a pseudogene. The length of the CDR3 is 18 residues.

The chain's CDR3 is CASRNRGPGNEQFF. CDR3 sequence (DNA): TGTGCCAGTAGGAACAGGGGGCCGGGCAATGAGCAGTTCTTC. The chain has TRBV19 and TRBJ2-1, with 9 bases aligning to TRBD1. The CDR3 consists of 14 residues. Germline CDR1 is LNHDA and CDR2 is SQIVND (reference sequence). V was pared by 6 bases and J by 6 bases, with 6 bases of the junction left unmatched.